This T cell receptor beta chain came from a study of blood T cell repertoires in COVID-19. About the research overall: Samples representing acute and convalescent COVID-19 were sourced from the United States, Italy and Spain.

This CDR3 comprises 13 residues. The V gene lost 6 bases and the J gene lost 4 bases, with 12 bases spanning the gap. Using immunoSEQ multiplex PCR, the repertoire was profiled, and TCRdb retains in-frame clones only, with some absent. The sample records over 200,000 clones, roughly 84% being singletons. Cohorts were determined from participant-reported clinical history. The receptor's source is a middle-aged woman who had recovered from COVID-19. Specimen: PBMCs or T cells enriched from blood (not recorded which). This chain joins TRBV12-3 or TRBV12-4 and TRBJ2-5, with D perhaps TRBD1 (6 bases). The CDR3 is CASRPTGRETQYF. CDR3 bases: TGTGCCAGCAGGCCAACAGGGAGAGAGACCCAGTACTTC.